Listed here are 8 T cell receptor beta chains from one sample, sequenced in a study of siplizumab effects on memory and regulatory T cells. Libraries were prepared by immunoSEQ multiplex PCR; TCRdb keeps only in-frame clonotypes and omits some of them. The sample carries about 100,000 clones, 75% to 95% recorded once. What was sequenced was CD4+ T cells sorted from blood. The receptors were sampled from a human donor in good health.

The V call is TRBV7-9, the J call TRBJ1-1; 7 bases fit TRBD1. The germline CDR1 and CDR2 sequences are SEHNR and FQNEAQ (reference sequence). This CDR3 is built from 15 residues. The junction had 3 bases not matched to a gene; V was cut back by 1 base and J by 1 base. The CDR3 reads CASSLGQGANTEAFF. CDR3 sequence (DNA): TGTGCCAGCAGCTTAGGACAGGGAGCGAACACTGAAGCTTTCTTT.

V is TRBV29-1 and J is TRBJ2-7, with 9 positions matching TRBD2. This CDR3 has 15 residues. Per the germline V gene, CDR1 is SQVTM and CDR2 is ANQGSEA. With 0 bases clipped from V and 3 bases from J, the junction kept 6 bases outside the gene matches. The DNA of the CDR3 is TGCAGCGTTGAAGATAGGGCGGGGGGGCTCTACGAGCAGTACTTC. The encoded protein is CSVEDRAGGLYEQYF.

This clone was counted a single time. The chain uses TRBV5-4 and TRBJ2-7; no reliable D call. V was clipped by 3 bases and J by 2 bases, with 9 bases between them. CDR1 SGHNT and CDR2 YYREEE come from the germline V gene (reference sequence). The CDR3 length is 13 residues. The CDR3, as DNA: TGTGCCAGCAGCTCCCCCCATACCTACGAGCAGTACTTC. This encodes CASSSPHTYEQYF.

The chain employs TRBV6-4 and TRBJ2-1; 10 bases are shared with TRBD1. V lost 4 bases to trimming and J lost 4 bases; unmatched junction nucleotides: 10. This CDR3 is 17 amino acids long. The germline V gene encodes CDR1 MRHNA and CDR2 SNTAGT. The CDR3 sequence is CASSGQSGTGAYNEQFF. The CDR3 DNA reads as TGTGCCAGCAGTGGCCAATCCGGGACAGGGGCGTACAATGAGCAGTTCTTC.

V usage is TRBV4-2 and J usage is TRBJ1-1; TRBD1 might be the D (6 bases). This CDR3 contains 16 residues. Per germline, CDR1 LGHNA and CDR2 YNFKEQ. V was shortened by 3 bases and J by 4 bases, with 18 bases between the two germline ends. CDR3 DNA sequence: TGTGCCAGCAGCCAGGGTCCGGGGGGCGAGGGCACTGAAGCTTTCTTT. Translation: CASSQGPGGEGTEAFF.

This rearrangement joins TRBV30 to TRBJ1-2; 8 bases match TRBD1. CDR1 is GTSNPN and CDR2 is SVGIG in the germline V gene (reference sequence). The V segment lost 4 bases and the J segment 5 bases; nucleotides outside the gene matches: 6. The CDR3 sequence is 13 residues long. CDR3 nucleotides: TGTGCCTGGAAAGGACAGGGAAGATATGGCTACACCTTC. Its protein product is CAWKGQGRYGYTF.

The chain links TRBV6-6 to TRBJ2-7, with TRBD1 matching 8 bases. The germline gives CDR1 MNHNY, CDR2 SVGAGI (reference sequence). The V and J ends lost 0 bases and 2 bases, in that order; junction bases with no gene match: 3. This CDR3 is 15 amino acids long. The CDR3, as DNA: TGTGCCAGCAGTTACTCGACAGGGGACCCCTACGAGCAGTACTTC. Translating gives CASSYSTGDPYEQYF.

The genes are TRBV5-4 and TRBJ1-1; D gene uncertain. V was clipped by 5 bases and J by 9 bases, with 17 bases between them. The CDR3 spans 13 residues. CDR1 SGHNT and CDR2 YYREEE come from the germline V gene (reference sequence). This CDR3 reads CASSYERTGQAFF. CDR3 coding DNA: TGTGCCAGCAGTTATGAACGGACTGGTCAAGCTTTCTTT.